The 22 T cell receptor beta chains below were found in one sample sequenced in a study of long-term antiretroviral therapy in people with HIV. immunoSEQ v3.0 was run at survey level. Profiled with immunoSEQ multiplex PCR; TCRdb holds only in-frame clones, not every one. The table has about 24,000 clones, roughly 96% seen once. This specimen consisted of unsorted PBMCs, obtained roughly 5.1 years after starting antiretroviral therapy. The source of these receptors is a woman aged 45 to 65 with HIV.

This clone was found a few times. The chain combines TRBV11-1 with TRBJ2-2; no clear D gene. This CDR3 is built from 17 residues. Between the trimmed V and J ends, which lost 2 bases and 0 bases, there was a span of 13 bases. Germline CDR1 and CDR2: SGHAT and FQDESV (reference sequence). The CDR3 DNA is TGTGCCAGCAGCTTACTTACACCCCAATCGAACACCGGGGAGCTGTTTTTT. Protein product: CASSLLTPQSNTGELFF.

The chain joins TRBV4-3 to TRBJ1-5, with 9 bases lining up with TRBD1. Germline values: CDR1 LGHNA, CDR2 YSLEER. The CDR3 sequence is 16 residues long. After removal of 3 bases from V and 4 bases from J, the junction contained 7 bases not matched to a gene. CDR3 sequence: CASSHTTGTGNQPQHF. Written as DNA, the CDR3 is TGCGCCAGCAGCCATACGACCGGGACAGGGAATCAGCCCCAGCATTTT.

The chain employs TRBV7-5 and TRBJ2-3; the table's D call, TRBD2, has no DNA check behind it. TRBV7-5 is an annotated pseudogene. The CDR3 sequence is 16 residues long. CDR3 DNA sequence: TGTGTCAGAAGCTTAGGAACTAGCGGGATCACAGATACGCAGTATTTT. Its translation is CVRSLGTSGITDTQYF.

The V and J genes are TRBV29-1 and TRBJ2-1, with D maybe TRBD2 (5 bases). V was cut by 5 bases and J by 0 bases, with 11 bases left in between. This CDR3 region has 14 residues. CDR1 is SQVTM, CDR2 ANQGSEA, per germline. The chain's CDR3 is CSVYGELSYNEQFF. CDR3 nucleotide sequence: TGCAGCGTTTACGGGGAGCTCTCCTACAATGAGCAGTTCTTC.

The chain is built from TRBV7-9 and TRBJ2-7, with D perhaps TRBD1 (6 bases). The V end was cut by 4 bases, the J end by 7 bases, with 11 bases between. The CDR3 sequence is 12 residues long. Germline lookup yields CDR1 SEHNR and CDR2 FQNEAQ (reference sequence). The CDR3 DNA reads TGTGCCAGCAGCTCCCGGGACACAGAGCAGTACTTC. Protein product: CASSSRDTEQYF.

This clone was observed once. The chain has TRBV5-1 and TRBJ2-5; TRBD2 matches 11 bases. The junction had 7 bases not matched to a gene; V was cut back by 0 bases and J by 3 bases. The germline gives CDR1 SGHRS, CDR2 YFSETQ. The CDR3 has 17 residues. CDR3: CASSLGGGTSGKETQYF. The CDR3 bases are TGCGCCAGCAGCTTGGGTGGAGGGACTAGCGGAAAAGAGACCCAGTACTTC.

V and J are TRBV6-5 and TRBJ1-1; TRBD1 might be the D (5 bases). The CDR3 totals 14 residues. In germline, CDR1 is MNHEY, CDR2 SVGAGI. V was shortened by 5 bases and J by 4 bases, with 14 bases between the two germline ends. CDR3 protein: CASSPGRGGTEAFF. The CDR3 DNA reads as TGTGCCAGCAGTCCCGGTCGTGGGGGCACTGAAGCTTTCTTT.

This clone was detected only a few times. V usage is TRBV6-6 and J usage is TRBJ2-7; 7 nucleotides match TRBD2. Looked up from germline, CDR1 is MNHNY and CDR2 is SVGAGI (reference sequence). J lost 4 bases, V lost 0 bases, and 3 bases had no gene match. The CDR3 loop spans 14 amino acids. The CDR3 DNA reads TGTGCCAGCAGTTACTCGCTAGCGGAGTACGAGCAGTACTTC. This sequence encodes CASSYSLAEYEQYF.

The chain links TRBV7-9 to TRBJ2-6, with D hard to call. Trimming removed 3 bases from V and 0 bases from J, with 15 bases in between. Germline CDR1 reads SEHNR; CDR2 reads FQNEAQ (reference sequence). The CDR3 covers 18 residues. The CDR3, as DNA: TGTGCCAGCAGCTTCACAGAGAACAACGCCTCTGGGGCCAACGTCCTGACTTTC. Translating gives CASSFTENNASGANVLTF. The whole variable domain, filled in from reference TRBV7-9 and TRBJ2-6, reads DTGVSQNPRHKITKRGQNVTFRCDPISEHNRLYWYRQTLGQGPEFLTYFQNEAQLEKSRLLSDRFSAERPKGSFSTLEIQRTEQGDSAMYLCASSFTENNASGANVLTFGAGSRLTVL.

This chain uses TRBV5-4 with TRBJ1-2; D perhaps matches TRBD1 (5 bases). The CDR3 contains 16 residues. Germline V gene lookup returns CDR1 SGHNT and CDR2 YYREEE (reference sequence). The ends were cut back, 0 bases at V and 4 bases at J, with 16 bases in the middle. The CDR3 coding sequence is TGTGCCAGCAGCTTGGTATTTCAGGGTTTACTCTATGGCTACACCTTC. Translating gives CASSLVFQGLLYGYTF. Full variable domain (missing parts from reference TRBV5-4 and TRBJ1-2): ETGVTQSPTHLIKTRGQQVTLRCSSQSGHNTVSWYQQALGQGPQFIFQYYREEENGRGNFPPRFSGLQFPNYSSELNVNALELDDSALYLCASSLVFQGLLYGYTFGSGTRLTVV.

V is TRBV7-2 and J is TRBJ2-1; tentatively, D is TRBD2 (6 bases). Per the germline V gene, CDR1 is SGHTA and CDR2 is FQGNSA. The CDR3 sequence is 15 residues long. The V and J ends lost 6 bases and 7 bases respectively, with 19 bases between them. CDR3 coding DNA: TGTGCCAGCAGACCTCCGGGACTGAACATTAATGAGCAGTTCTTC. Protein product: CASRPPGLNINEQFF.

CDR3 bases: TGCAGTGCTAGAGAGAACACTGAAGCTTTCTTT. As protein: CSARENTEAFF. The rearrangement joins TRBV20-1 to TRBJ1-1; D remains unclear. Germline CDR1 reads DFQATT; CDR2 reads SNEGSKA (reference sequence). V lost 0 bases and J lost 1, with 0 bases in between. This CDR3 has 11 residues.

V is TRBV7-9 and J is TRBJ2-3; no firm D call. The CDR3 is 10 amino acids. Deletions cut 8 bases from V and 10 bases from J, with 10 bases between. Germline loops: CDR1 SEHNR, CDR2 FQNEAQ (reference sequence). For the CDR3, the DNA is TGTGCCAGCGAGGAGATAGCGCAGTATTTT. Translation: CASEEIAQYF. Based on the CDR3 plus reference TRBV7-9 and TRBJ2-3, the full variable domain is DTGVSQNPRHKITKRGQNVTFRCDPISEHNRLYWYRQTLGQGPEFLTYFQNEAQLEKSRLLSDRFSAERPKGSFSTLEIQRTEQGDSAMYLCASEEIAQYFGPGTRLTVL.

The V and J genes are TRBV9 and TRBJ2-1; 8 bases fit TRBD2. The CDR3 sequence is 16 residues long. The V gene end was trimmed by 1 base and the J gene end by 2 bases; junction bases not matched to a gene: 5. Per the germline V gene, CDR1 is SGDLS and CDR2 is YYNGEE. CDR3 in DNA: TGTGCCAGCAGCGTATTAGGTAGCGGGGCCTACAATGAGCAGTTCTTC. Its protein product is CASSVLGSGAYNEQFF.

V is TRBV6-5 and J is TRBJ2-1; the match to TRBD2 covers 12 bases. Germline CDR1 MNHEY, CDR2 SVGAGI. Trimming removed 2 bases from V and 7 bases from J; junction bases left unmatched: 3. CDR3 length: 15 residues. CDR3 DNA: TGTGCCAGCAGTTACGGGCTAGCGGGGGGGAATGAGCAGTTCTTC. Protein: CASSYGLAGGNEQFF.

This clone was seen a few times. This rearrangement joins TRBV11-2 to TRBJ2-7; no reliable D call. The CDR3 loop spans 14 amino acids. V dropped 0 bases and J dropped 0 bases, with 6 bases sitting between them. Per germline, CDR1 SGHAT and CDR2 FQNNGV. CDR3 protein: CASSLDVGSYEQYF. The DNA of the CDR3 is TGTGCCAGCAGCTTAGACGTAGGCTCCTACGAGCAGTACTTC.

The rearrangement uses TRBV6-4 and TRBJ2-1; 8 nucleotides match TRBD1. The CDR3 length is 14 residues. The V and J ends lost 4 bases and 7 bases, in that order; junction bases with no gene match: 6. The germline gives CDR1 MRHNA, CDR2 SNTAGT. The CDR3 loop reads CASSGQGIMNEQFF. CDR3 coding DNA: TGTGCCAGCAGTGGACAGGGGATAATGAATGAGCAGTTCTTC.

The table lists this clone with a count of one. V usage is TRBV27 and J usage is TRBJ2-1, with 14 bases lining up with TRBD2. The ends lost 6 bases at V and 8 bases at J; junction bases unmatched: 9. Germline V gene data show CDR1 as MNHEY and CDR2 as SMNVEV (reference sequence). The CDR3 contains 16 residues. CDR3 coding DNA: TGTGCCAGCAGCCTAAAGGGACTAGCGGGAGAGTATGAGCAGTTCTTC. Translation gives CASSLKGLAGEYEQFF.

This clone has just one count. V usage is TRBV19 and J usage is TRBJ1-2, with D possibly being TRBD1 (5 bases). This CDR3 region has 19 residues. Germline CDR1 LNHDA, CDR2 SQIVND (reference sequence). V was trimmed by 2 bases and J by 4 bases, leaving 26 bases between them. CDR3 nucleotides: TGTGCCAGTAGTATATCTGTTCGCCCTCGAGGGGATGAAGTCTATGGCTACACCTTC. Translation: CASSISVRPRGDEVYGYTF.

The CDR3 coding sequence is TGTGCCAGCTCACCGCCTTCCGTAGGATTTAACTATGGCTACACCTTC. Amino acids: CASSPPSVGFNYGYTF. The chain recombines TRBV18 with TRBJ1-2; no definite D call. Looked up from germline, CDR1 is KGHSH and CDR2 is LQKENI. Trimming took off 3 bases at V and 1 base at J, with 15 bases between the two ends. The CDR3 spans 16 residues.

The chain recombines TRBV7-9 with TRBJ2-7, with D possibly being TRBD1 or TRBD2 (5 bases each). Germline-derived CDR1 and CDR2 are SEHNR and FQNEAQ (reference sequence). This CDR3 is 15 amino acids long. V was shortened by 0 bases and J by 1 base, with 10 bases between the two germline ends. The CDR3 DNA reads as TGTGCCAGCAGCTTAGCGGCTGGGGGTTCCTACGAGCAGTACTTC. Translating gives CASSLAAGGSYEQYF.

CDR3 protein: CASSPSGGEGGDTQYF. CDR3 in DNA: TGTGCCAGCAGCCCAAGTGGCGGGGAGGGCGGAGATACGCAGTATTTT. The chain recombines TRBV7-9 with TRBJ2-3; 7 positions match TRBD2. Germline CDR1 is SEHNR and CDR2 is FQNEAQ (reference sequence). This CDR3 has 16 residues. V lost 5 bases to trimming and J lost 5 bases; unmatched junction nucleotides: 13.